Listed below are T cell receptor beta chains from one sample, sequenced in a study of shared clonotypes between healthy human individuals. Clones were sequenced by immunoSEQ multiplex PCR, and TCRdb holds only the in-frame ones, with some missing. This table holds millions of clones, over 85% found once. The sample taken for sequencing was naive CD4+ T cells from PBMCs. Every receptor here comes from a man between 18 and 35 years old in good health. Some clones in this sample may be carry-over from other donors' samples. The CDR3 runs from the conserved cysteine through the conserved F or W. Fields, in order: D gene, J gene, clone size, V gene, CDR3 protein, CDR3 DNA. The D gene is left open where the match is weak. Only some rows state a clone size, as once, few, many or a class for expanded clones.

-	TRBJ2-7	-	TRBV7-6	CASSFPFSEQYF	TGTGCCAGCAGCTTCCCTTTCTCCGAGCAGTACTTC
TRBD1	TRBJ2-2	-	TRBV5-1	CASSSSTGPTGELFF	TGCGCCAGCAGCTCCTCGACAGGGCCCACCGGGGAGCTGTTTTTT
TRBD1	TRBJ2-7	-	TRBV9	CASSSDRGRYEQYF	TGTGCCAGCAGCTCGGACAGGGGAAGATACGAGCAGTACTTC
-	TRBJ2-1	-	TRBV30	CAWAASSANNEQFF	TGTGCCTGGGCTGCCTCTAGCGCCAACAATGAGCAGTTCTTC
-	TRBJ2-4	once	TRBV6-1	CASSPRDFKYF	TGTGCCAGCAGCCCCCGGGATTTTAAGTACTTC
-	TRBJ1-4	-	TRBV27	CASSHLRASRGEKLFF	TGTGCCAGCAGTCACCTCAGGGCTTCGAGAGGTGAAAAACTGTTTTTT
TRBD2	TRBJ2-2	-	TRBV9	CASSVGILGGDTGELFF	TGTGCCAGCAGCGTAGGGATCCTCGGGGGGGACACCGGGGAGCTGTTTTTT
TRBD2	TRBJ2-7	once	TRBV28	CASSSPAGAPYEQYF	TGTGCCAGCAGTTCCCCAGCGGGAGCCCCCTACGAGCAGTACTTC
TRBD1	TRBJ2-3	-	TRBV5-1	CASSRTGVGTDTQYF	TGCGCCAGCAGCCGAACAGGGGTGGGAACAGATACGCAGTATTTT
TRBD2	TRBJ2-5	-	TRBV5-1	CASSKNVRGETQYF	TGCGCCAGCAGCAAGAACGTGCGGGGGGAGACCCAGTACTTC
-	TRBJ1-4	-	TRBV28	CASSFPRGGSEEKLFF	TGTGCCAGCAGTTTCCCTCGGGGGGGATCGGAGGAAAAACTGTTTTTT
-	TRBJ2-3	-	TRBV27	CASSSVVGRNPHRRYF	TGTGCCAGCAGTTCGGTGGTGGGGCGGAACCCTCACCGTCGGTATTTT
-	TRBJ2-1	-	TRBV7-2	CASTLQPGTATGFF	TGTGCCAGCACCCTTCAACCAGGGACCGCAACAGGGTTCTTC
-	TRBJ2-7	-	TRBV5-1	CASSLTYGGLYEQYF	TGCGCCAGCAGCTTGACCTACGGTGGCCTTTACGAGCAGTACTTC
-	TRBJ2-5	-	TRBV20-1	CSARNQETQYF	TGCAGTGCTCGCAACCAAGAGACCCAGTACTTC
TRBD1	TRBJ1-5	-	TRBV5-1	CASSLSGGQGNSNQPQHF	TGCGCCAGCAGCTTGAGCGGTGGACAGGGAAATAGCAATCAGCCCCAGCATTTT
TRBD2	TRBJ2-1	once	TRBV4-2	CASSQRTSGSSYNEQFF	TGTGCCAGCAGCCAGAGAACTAGCGGGAGCTCCTACAATGAGCAGTTCTTC
-	TRBJ1-4	-	TRBV2	CASSEALSLGEKLFF	TGTGCCAGCAGTGAAGCGTTAAGTCTGGGGGAAAAACTGTTTTTT
TRBD1	TRBJ1-2	-	TRBV6-5	CASSYSRQGHGYTF	TGTGCCAGCAGTTACTCAAGACAGGGCCATGGCTACACCTTC
TRBD2	TRBJ2-7	-	TRBV6-5	CASSYTSGTSGYEQYF	TGTGCCAGCAGTTACACCTCCGGGACTAGCGGCTACGAGCAGTACTTC
-	TRBJ2-3	-	TRBV27	CASSQAPLELDTQYF	TGTGCCAGCAGCCAGGCGCCCTTGGAGCTCGATACGCAGTATTTT
-	TRBJ2-7	few	TRBV4-2	CASSQDNSYEQYF	TGTGCCAGCAGCCAAGACAACTCCTACGAGCAGTACTTC
-	TRBJ1-5	-	TRBV30	CAWSVSTGINQPQHF	TGTGCCTGGAGTGTATCCACAGGAATTAACCAGCCCCAGCATTTT
-	TRBJ2-3	-	TRBV4-1	CASSHRDQREDTQYF	TGCGCCAGCAGCCACCGGGACCAAAGGGAAGATACGCAGTATTTT
-	TRBJ2-5	once	TRBV5-1	CASSSTGSETQYF	TGCGCCAGCAGCTCCACAGGGTCGGAGACCCAGTACTTC
-	TRBJ1-5	-	TRBV6-1	CASSLGRGQPQHF	TGTGCCAGCAGTTTAGGACGAGGTCAGCCCCAGCATTTT
TRBD1	TRBJ2-1	-	TRBV6-1	CASSRQGPYNEQFF	TGTGCCAGCTCTCGACAGGGTCCCTACAATGAGCAGTTCTTC
TRBD1	TRBJ2-7	-	TRBV5-1	CASSLGGQVGEQYF	TGCGCCAGCAGCTTGGGGGGACAGGTGGGAGAGCAGTACTTC
TRBD1	TRBJ1-4	-	TRBV6-5	CASRRTGGEKLFF	TGTGCCAGCAGGCGGACAGGGGGAGAAAAACTGTTTTTT
-	TRBJ1-2	once	TRBV7-9	CASPDTLYGYTF	TGTGCCAGTCCGGACACCCTCTATGGCTACACCTTC
-	TRBJ1-1	-	TRBV11-2	CASSPGAAPHDTEAFF	TGTGCCAGCAGCCCCGGGGCAGCTCCACATGACACTGAAGCTTTCTTT